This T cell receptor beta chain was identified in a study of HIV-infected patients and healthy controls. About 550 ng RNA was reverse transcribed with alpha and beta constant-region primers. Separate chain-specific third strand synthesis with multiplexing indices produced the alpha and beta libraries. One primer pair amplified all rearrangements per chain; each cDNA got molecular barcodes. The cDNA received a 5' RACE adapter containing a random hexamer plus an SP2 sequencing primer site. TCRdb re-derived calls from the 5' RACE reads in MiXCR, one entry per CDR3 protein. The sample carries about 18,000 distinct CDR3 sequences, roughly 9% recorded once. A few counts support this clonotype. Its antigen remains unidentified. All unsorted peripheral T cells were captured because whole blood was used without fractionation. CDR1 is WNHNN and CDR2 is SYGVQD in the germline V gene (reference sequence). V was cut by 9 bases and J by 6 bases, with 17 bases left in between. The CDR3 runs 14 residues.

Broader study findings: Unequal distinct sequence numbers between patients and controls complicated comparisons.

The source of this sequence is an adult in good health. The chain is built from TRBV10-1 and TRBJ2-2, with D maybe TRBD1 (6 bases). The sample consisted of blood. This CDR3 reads CASLRWAGAGELFF. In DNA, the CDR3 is TGCGCCAGTCTTCGTTGGGCAGGGGCCGGGGAGCTGTTTTTT.